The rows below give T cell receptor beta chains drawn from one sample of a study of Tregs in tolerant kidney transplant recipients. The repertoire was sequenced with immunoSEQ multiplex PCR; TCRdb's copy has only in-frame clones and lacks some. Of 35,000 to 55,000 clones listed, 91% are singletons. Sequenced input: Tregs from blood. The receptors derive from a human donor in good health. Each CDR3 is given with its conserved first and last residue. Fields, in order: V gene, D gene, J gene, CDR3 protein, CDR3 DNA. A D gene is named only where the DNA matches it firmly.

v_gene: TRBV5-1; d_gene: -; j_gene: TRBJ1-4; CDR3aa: CASSERSGWEKLFF; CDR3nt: TGCGCCAGCAGCGAGCGGTCGGGATGGGAAAAACTGTTTTTT
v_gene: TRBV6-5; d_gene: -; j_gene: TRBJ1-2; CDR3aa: CASSYSWGSSYTF; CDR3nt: TGTGCCAGCAGTTACTCTTGGGGCTCAAGCTACACCTTC
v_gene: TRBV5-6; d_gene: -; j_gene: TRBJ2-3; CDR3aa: CASSGGGANTDTQYF; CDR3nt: TGTGCCAGCAGCGGAGGGGGGGCGAACACAGATACGCAGTATTTT
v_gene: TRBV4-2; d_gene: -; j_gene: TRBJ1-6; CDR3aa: CASSQGDRTNSPLHF; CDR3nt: TGTGCCAGCAGCCAAGGGGACCGAACCAATTCACCCCTCCACTTT
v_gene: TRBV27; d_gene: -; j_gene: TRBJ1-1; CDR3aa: CASSLSPALMNTEAFF; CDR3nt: TGTGCCAGCAGTTTATCACCAGCCTTAATGAACACTGAAGCTTTCTTT
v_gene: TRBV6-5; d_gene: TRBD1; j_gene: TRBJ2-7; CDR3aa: CASSYRGLYEQYF; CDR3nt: TGTGCCAGCAGTTACAGGGGGCTCTACGAGCAGTACTTC
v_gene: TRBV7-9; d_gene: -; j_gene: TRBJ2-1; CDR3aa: CASSLAAVYNEQFF; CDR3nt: TGTGCCAGCAGCTTAGCGGCCGTTTACAATGAGCAGTTCTTC
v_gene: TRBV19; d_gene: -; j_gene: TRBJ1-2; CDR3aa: CASRPGGRGNYGYTF; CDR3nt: TGTGCCAGCCGCCCGGGAGGGAGGGGCAACTATGGCTACACCTTC
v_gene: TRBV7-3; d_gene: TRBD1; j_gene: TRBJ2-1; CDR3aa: CASSKYRGSTYNEQFF; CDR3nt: TGTGCCAGCAGCAAATACAGGGGAAGCACCTACAATGAGCAGTTCTTC
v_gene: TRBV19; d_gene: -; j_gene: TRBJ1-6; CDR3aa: CASSRRQDANSPLHF; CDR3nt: TGTGCCAGTAGTAGAAGACAGGACGCTAATTCACCCCTCCACTTT
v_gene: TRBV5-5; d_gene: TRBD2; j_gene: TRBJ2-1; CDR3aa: CASTSARGKIAGGNEQFF; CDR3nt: TGTGCCAGCACGTCGGCCAGGGGGAAAATAGCGGGAGGTAATGAGCAGTTCTTC
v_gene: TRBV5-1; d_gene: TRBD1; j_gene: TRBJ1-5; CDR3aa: CASSLHGTENQPQHF; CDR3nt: TGCGCCAGCAGCTTGCATGGGACAGAGAATCAGCCCCAGCATTTT
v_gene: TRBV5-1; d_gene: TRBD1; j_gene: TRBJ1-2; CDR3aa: CASSLGQGLGYTF; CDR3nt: TGCGCCAGCAGCCTGGGACAGGGCCTTGGCTACACCTTC